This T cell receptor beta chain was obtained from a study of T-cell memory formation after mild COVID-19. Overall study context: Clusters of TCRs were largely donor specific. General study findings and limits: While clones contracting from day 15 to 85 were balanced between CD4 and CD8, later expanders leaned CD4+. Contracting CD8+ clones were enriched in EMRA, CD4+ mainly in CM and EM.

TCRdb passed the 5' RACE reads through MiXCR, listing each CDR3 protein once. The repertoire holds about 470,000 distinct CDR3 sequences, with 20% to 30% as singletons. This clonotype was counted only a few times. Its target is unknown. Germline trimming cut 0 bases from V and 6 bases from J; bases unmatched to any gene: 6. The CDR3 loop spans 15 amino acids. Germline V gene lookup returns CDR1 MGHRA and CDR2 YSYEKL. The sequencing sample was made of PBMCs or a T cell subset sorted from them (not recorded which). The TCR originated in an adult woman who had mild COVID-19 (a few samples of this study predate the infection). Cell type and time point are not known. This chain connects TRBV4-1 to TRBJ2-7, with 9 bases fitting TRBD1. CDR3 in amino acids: CASSQEGQGGGEQYF. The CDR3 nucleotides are TGCGCCAGCAGCCAAGAGGGACAGGGAGGGGGCGAGCAGTACTTC.